This T cell receptor beta chain derives from a study of human T cells and chemical hapten exposure. TCRdb reprocessed the RACE reads via MiXCR and lists one record per CDR3 protein. The sample includes about 81,000 distinct CDR3 sequences, 10% seen only once; the top ten take approximately 2.3%. CDR3 length equals 12 residues. J was trimmed by 3 bases and V by 6 bases; bases with no gene match: 3. Germline V gives CDR1 DFQATT, CDR2 SNEGSKA (reference sequence). Time point here: patch test 2, 6 weeks after DPC sensitization. As to treatment: therapeutic diphenylcyclopropenone sensitization with weekly scalp DPC.

V and J are TRBV20-1 and TRBJ2-7; TRBD2 matches at 9 bases. The source was whole blood, collected in connection with sensitization to the hapten diphenylcyclopropenone (DPC). The receptor was isolated from a woman in her twenties or thirties with alopecia areata. Some clones in this sample may be carry-over from other donors' samples. The CDR3 here is CSARTSDYEQYF. As DNA, the CDR3 is TGCAGTGCCCGGACTAGCGACTACGAGCAGTACTTC.